This entry lists 14 T cell receptor beta chains sequenced from one sample in a study of cytomegalovirus exposure and HLA in healthy donors. Researchers ran the PCR with 60 Vbeta and 13 Jbeta primers. This table comes from immunoSEQ multiplex PCR, and its TCRdb copy is limited to in-frame clones, with some not included. The sample lists 65,000 to 95,000 clones; roughly 78% were seen once. The sequenced sample was PBMCs. The receptors were sampled from a man between 25 and 39 years old in good health and CMV-seronegative.

This clone was counted only a few times. The chain carries TRBV19 and TRBJ2-3; D possibly corresponds to TRBD1 (5 bases). Deletions cut 5 bases from V and 4 bases from J, with 16 bases between. Germline V lookup: CDR1 LNHDA, CDR2 SQIVND (reference sequence). The CDR3 length is 15 residues. This CDR3 reads CASSPGNPGADTQYF. The CDR3 DNA follows: TGTGCCAGTAGTCCAGGGAATCCTGGCGCAGATACGCAGTATTTT.

This chain connects TRBV13 to TRBJ2-5, with TRBD2 matching over 8 bases. The ends lost 1 base at V and 5 bases at J; junction bases unmatched: 6. CDR1 is PRHDT and CDR2 is FYEKMQ in the germline V gene (reference sequence). This CDR3 has 15 amino acids. The CDR3 region is CASSLASGGLETQYF. As DNA, the CDR3 is TGTGCCAGCAGCTTAGCCTCGGGAGGGCTGGAGACCCAGTACTTC. Based on the CDR3 plus reference TRBV13 and TRBJ2-5, the full variable domain is AAGVIQSPRHLIKEKRETATLKCYPIPRHDTVYWYQQGPGQDPQFLISFYEKMQSDKGSIPDRFSAQQFSDYHSELNMSSLELGDSALYFCASSLASGGLETQYFGPGTRLLVL.

This clone occurred once. The CDR3 DNA is TGTGCCAGCAGTTTATCGAGCGGTTTTAGCAATCAGCCCCAGCATTTT. Translated: CASSLSSGFSNQPQHF. The V and J genes are TRBV27 and TRBJ1-5; D gene unclear. The CDR3 extends over 16 amino acids. V lost 0 bases and J 0 bases, leaving 9 bases between the germline ends. Germline-derived CDR1 and CDR2 are MNHEY and SMNVEV (reference sequence).

V and J are TRBV4-1 and TRBJ2-1, with D perhaps matching TRBD2 (6 bases). The CDR3 runs 17 residues. Trimming took off 2 bases at V and 2 bases at J, with 16 bases between the two ends. Germline V gene lookup returns CDR1 MGHRA and CDR2 YSYEKL. CDR3 DNA: TGCGCCAGCAGCCAACTGACTCAGGGAGGAGCCTACAATGAGCAGTTCTTC. Translation gives CASSQLTQGGAYNEQFF.

The CDR3 spells CASRRAYSGNTIYF. The CDR3 nucleotides read TGCGCCAGCCGCAGGGCCTACTCTGGAAACACCATATATTTT. The chain links TRBV5-1 to TRBJ1-3, with D maybe TRBD1 (5 bases). V gave up 7 bases and J gave up 0 bases, with 11 bases separating them. Germline V gene sequence: CDR1 SGHRS, CDR2 YFSETQ. The CDR3 has 14 residues.

The sample holds one count of this clone. The V gene is TRBV7-2, the J gene TRBJ2-7; D remains ambiguous. This CDR3 contains 13 residues. The V and J ends lost 5 bases and 3 bases respectively, with 11 bases between them. Germline-derived CDR1 and CDR2 are SGHTA and FQGNSA. This chain's CDR3 is CASSRERDYEQYF. DNA for the CDR3: TGTGCCAGCAGCCGCGAGCGAGACTACGAGCAGTACTTC.

Note on this clone: One end of the junction varies from germline; a read error may be responsible. The CDR3 DNA is TGTGCCAGCAGTTTAGACAGGGGGAATGGCTACACCTTC. This gives the protein CASSLDRGNGYTF. The rearrangement uses TRBV7-9 and TRBJ1-2, with 9 positions matching TRBD1. The CDR3 totals 13 residues. The germline V gene encodes CDR1 SEHNR and CDR2 FQNEAQ (reference sequence).

The V gene is TRBV5-5, the J gene TRBJ1-1; the D gene is possibly TRBD1 (6 bases). The germline gives CDR1 SGHKS, CDR2 YYEKEE (reference sequence). CDR3 length: 14 amino acids. V lost 4 bases and J lost 2, with 12 bases in between. The DNA for the CDR3 is TGTGCCAGCAGCAAACGACAGGCCAACACTGAAGCTTTCTTT. Its translation is CASSKRQANTEAFF.

The V and J genes are TRBV10-1 and TRBJ2-7; weak D call: TRBD1 (5 bases). The ends were cut back, 10 bases at V and 3 bases at J, with 16 bases in the middle. This CDR3 has 13 residues. In germline, CDR1 is WNHNN, CDR2 SYGVQD (reference sequence). The CDR3 region is CATVTETLYEQYF. The CDR3 nucleotides read TGCGCCACCGTGACAGAAACCCTCTACGAGCAGTACTTC.

J is TRBJ1-1 and V is TRBV6-5; 9 nucleotides match TRBD1. In germline, CDR1 is MNHEY, CDR2 SVGAGI. Trimming cost V 6 bases and J 4 bases; bases outside gene matches: 6. The CDR3 runs 14 residues. The CDR3 protein is CASSQDRGITEAFF. The CDR3 bases are TGTGCCAGCAGCCAGGACAGGGGCATCACTGAAGCTTTCTTT.

A note on this clone: It is unclear where the CDR3 begins or ends on the DNA, so no DNA is shown, and the CDR3 is as TCRdb lists it. This rearrangement joins TRBV28 to TRBJ2-6; TRBD2, the table's D call, lacks a check against the DNA. CDR1 and CDR2 from the germline V gene are MDHEN and SYDVKM. The CDR3 is made up of 14 amino acids, end residues included. CDR3 sequence: CASSFLEKDNVLTF.

The table lists this clone with a few counts. The V and J genes are TRBV15 and TRBJ1-5; TRBD1 might be the D (5 bases). Looked up from germline, CDR1 is LNHNV and CDR2 is YYDKDF (reference sequence). Deletions cut 8 bases from V and 3 bases from J, with 11 bases between. The length of the CDR3 is 13 residues. The chain's CDR3 is CATVDSLNQPQHF. Written as DNA, the CDR3 is TGTGCCACCGTCGACAGCCTCAATCAGCCCCAGCATTTT.

This chain connects TRBV4-3 to TRBJ1-4, with 8 bases aligning to TRBD1. Unmatched junction bases numbered 9, after V lost 5 bases and J lost 7 bases. The CDR3 runs 15 residues. Germline CDR1 LGHNA, CDR2 YSLEER. The CDR3 coding sequence is TGCGCCAGCAGCTTTGACAGGGGTGGGGGTGAAAAACTGTTTTTT. It codes for CASSFDRGGGEKLFF.

This clone has just a few counts. The chain combines TRBV28 with TRBJ2-6; D perhaps matches TRBD2 (6 bases). Per germline, CDR1 MDHEN and CDR2 SYDVKM. The CDR3 contains 15 residues. Trimming shortened V by 1 base and J by 2 bases, and 6 bases separated the two germline ends. The CDR3, as DNA: TGTGCCAGCAGTTTATCGGGGGCTGGGGCCAACGTCCTGACTTTC. This translates into CASSLSGAGANVLTF.